This TCR beta chain derives from a study of T cell changes during pregnancy in multiple sclerosis. The table came from immunoSEQ multiplex PCR; TCRdb's copy has only in-frame clones and leaves some out. Counted here are more than 55,000 clones, about nine tenths occurring once; the ten biggest clones make up 2% to 2.5%. The CDR3 spans 15 residues. Trimming cost V 1 base and J 5 bases, with 14 bases left between them. The germline V gene has CDR1 SGHTA and CDR2 FQGNSA. The material was peripheral blood, obtained in the third trimester of pregnancy. This receptor was taken from a female donor in good health, enrolled as a control in a pregnancy study. The V call is TRBV7-2, the J call TRBJ2-5, with unresolved D. The CDR3 DNA reads TGTGCCAGCAGCTTAGATGACACCCTGCTGGAGACCCAGTACTTC. This translates into CASSLDDTLLETQYF.